This TCR beta chain was profiled in a study of CD8 T cell repertoires and HIV-1 epitope variants. Overall study context: Separate wells received one of Twenty-five Gag or Nef variant peptides. An uncultured baseline aliquot held 1M T cells. Findings of the study overall: Six of nine antigen-specific clonotypes appeared cross-reactive to autologous or escape variants.

The protocol was immunoSEQ multiplex PCR, while the TCRdb copy is restricted to in-frame clones and leaves out a portion. The sample yields about 4,900 clones, roughly three fifths seen once. V was trimmed by 11 bases and J by 3 bases, leaving 16 bases between them. This CDR3 comprises 14 residues. CDR1 is SNHLY and CDR2 is FYNNEI in the germline V gene. In the case of this clone: Its antigen is undetermined.

The receptor comes from a male donor with HIV. The V gene is TRBV2, the J gene TRBJ2-2, with D possibly being TRBD1 (5 bases). Sequencing was done on a sample of cultured CD8+ T cells derived from PBMCs. The CDR3 region has the DNA TGTGCCCGCCAGGATAGGGGCGACACCGGGGAGCTGTTTTTT. This gives the protein CARQDRGDTGELFF.